This record looks at one T cell receptor (beta chain) sequence and its context. Its antigen is unknown. These data belong to a study of T cell responses to AZD1222 COVID-19 vaccine. The method was immunoSEQ multiplex PCR; TCRdb's version includes in-frame clones alone and lacks a portion of them. The sample has some 200,000 clones, roughly 88% seen once. Germline V gene lookup returns CDR1 KGHDR and CDR2 SFDVKD. The CDR3 is made up of 14 amino acids. The germline V and J ends were trimmed by 1 base and 7 bases, with 10 bases remaining between them. Study outcomes and limitations: Vaccine-related CD4 TCRs covered spike, predominating at 160-218 and 743-854. Recipients of two AZD1222 doses showed rising Spike-specific TCR breadth and depth. Every sample of the repertoires postdated the peak T cell response. The study reported that nearly half of spike-specific TCRs target unmutated variant regions.

The source is an adult in good health. The sequences come from peripheral blood, collected on day 0 of AZD1222 vaccination. The chain couples TRBV24-1 to TRBJ2-1; D might be TRBD1 or TRBD2, each matching 5 bases. The CDR3 here is CATSDFGGSNEQFF. DNA of the CDR3: TGTGCCACCAGTGATTTTGGGGGTAGTAATGAGCAGTTCTTC.